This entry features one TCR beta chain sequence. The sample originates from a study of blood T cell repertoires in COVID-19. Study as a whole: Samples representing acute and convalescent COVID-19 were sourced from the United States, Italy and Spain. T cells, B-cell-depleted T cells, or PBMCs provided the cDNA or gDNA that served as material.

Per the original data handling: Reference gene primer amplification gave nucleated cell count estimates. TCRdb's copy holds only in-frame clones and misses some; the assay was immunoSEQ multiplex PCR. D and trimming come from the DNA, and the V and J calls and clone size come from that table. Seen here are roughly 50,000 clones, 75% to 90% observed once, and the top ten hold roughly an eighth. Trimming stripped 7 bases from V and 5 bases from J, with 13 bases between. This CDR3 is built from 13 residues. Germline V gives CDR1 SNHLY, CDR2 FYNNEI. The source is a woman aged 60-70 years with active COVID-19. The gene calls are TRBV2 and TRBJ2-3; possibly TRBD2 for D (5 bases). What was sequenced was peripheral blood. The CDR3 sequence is CASTFQRRDTQYF. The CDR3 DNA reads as TGTGCCAGCACATTTCAGCGGCGAGATACGCAGTATTTT.